This T cell receptor (beta chain) emerged from a study of cytomegalovirus exposure and HLA in healthy donors. Details on this clone: The antigen remains unidentified.

Study-level results: According to reports, the classifier identified cytomegalovirus status with high specificity and sensitivity. Researchers had no immune exposure information except CMV serostatus available.

With 60 Vbeta and 13 Jbeta primers, the PCR was carried out. Sequencing used immunoSEQ multiplex PCR; TCRdb keeps in-frame clones, though not all of them. This sample yields about 110,000 clones, of which about four fifths are seen a single time; about 3% belongs to the top ten. The CDR3 extends over 13 amino acids. Trimming left V 6 bases short and J 8 bases short, with 16 bases between. Germline lookup yields CDR1 MNHEY and CDR2 SVGAGI. The TCR was taken from a woman between 18 and 30 years old in good health and CMV-seropositive. Material: PBMCs. The J gene is TRBJ1-1, the V gene TRBV6-5, with no clear D. The CDR3: CASRPPIRNEAFF. CDR3 bases: TGTGCCAGCAGACCCCCCATCAGGAACGAAGCTTTCTTT.